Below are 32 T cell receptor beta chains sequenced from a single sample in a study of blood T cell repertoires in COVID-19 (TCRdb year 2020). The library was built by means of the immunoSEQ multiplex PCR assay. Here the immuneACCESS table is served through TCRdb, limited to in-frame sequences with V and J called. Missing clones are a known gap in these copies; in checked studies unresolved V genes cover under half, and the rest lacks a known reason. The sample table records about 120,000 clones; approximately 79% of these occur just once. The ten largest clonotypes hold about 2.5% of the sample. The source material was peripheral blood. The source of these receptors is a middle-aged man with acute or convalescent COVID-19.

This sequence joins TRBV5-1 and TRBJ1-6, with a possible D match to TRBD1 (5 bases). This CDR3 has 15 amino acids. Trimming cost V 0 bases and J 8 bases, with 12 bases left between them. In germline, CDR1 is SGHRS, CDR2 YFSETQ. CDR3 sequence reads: CASSLEAGWHSPLHF. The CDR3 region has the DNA TGCGCCAGCAGCTTGGAGGCAGGGTGGCATTCACCCCTCCACTTT. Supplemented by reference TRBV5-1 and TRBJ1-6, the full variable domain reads KAGVTQTPRYLIKTRGQQVTLSCSPISGHRSVSWYQQTPGQGLQFLFEYFSETQRNKGNFPGRFSGRQFSNSRSEMNVSTLELGDSALYLCASSLEAGWHSPLHFGNGTRLTVT.

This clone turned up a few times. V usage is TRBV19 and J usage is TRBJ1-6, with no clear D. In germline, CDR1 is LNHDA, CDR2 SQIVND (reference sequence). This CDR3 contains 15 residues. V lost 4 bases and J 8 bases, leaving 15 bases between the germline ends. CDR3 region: CASSTVGGAYSPLHF. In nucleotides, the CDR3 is TGTGCCAGTAGTACCGTTGGAGGTGCCTATTCACCCCTCCACTTT. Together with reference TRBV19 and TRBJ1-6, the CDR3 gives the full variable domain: DGGITQSPKYLFRKEGQNVTLSCEQNLNHDAMYWYRQDPGQGLRLIYYSQIVNDFQKGDIAEGYSVSREKKESFPLTVTSAQKNPTAFYLCASSTVGGAYSPLHFGNGTRLTVT.

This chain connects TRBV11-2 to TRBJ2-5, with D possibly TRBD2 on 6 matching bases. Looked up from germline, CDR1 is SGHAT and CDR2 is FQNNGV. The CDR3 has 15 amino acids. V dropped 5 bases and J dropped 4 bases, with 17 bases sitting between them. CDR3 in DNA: TGTGCCAGCAGCCCCTGGGTAGCGGCTGGAGAGACCCAGTACTTC. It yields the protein CASSPWVAAGETQYF.

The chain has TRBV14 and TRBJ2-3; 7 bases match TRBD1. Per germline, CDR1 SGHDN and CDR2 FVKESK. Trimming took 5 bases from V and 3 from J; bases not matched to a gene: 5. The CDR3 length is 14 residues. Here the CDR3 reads CASSDLQGTDTQYF. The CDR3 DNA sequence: TGTGCCAGCAGCGATTTACAGGGGACAGATACGCAGTATTTT. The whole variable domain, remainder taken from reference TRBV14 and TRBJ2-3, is EAGVTQFPSHSVIEKGQTVTLRCDPISGHDNLYWYRRVMGKEIKFLLHFVKESKQDESGMPNNRFLAERTGGTYSTLKVQPAELEDSGVYFCASSDLQGTDTQYFGPGTRLTVL.

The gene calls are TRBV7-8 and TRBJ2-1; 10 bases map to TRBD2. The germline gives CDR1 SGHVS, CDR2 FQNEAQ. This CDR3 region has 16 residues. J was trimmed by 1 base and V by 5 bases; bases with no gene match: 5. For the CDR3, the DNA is TGTGCCAGCAGCCCTATAGCGGGAGGTTCCTACAATGAGCAGTTCTTC. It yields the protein CASSPIAGGSYNEQFF.

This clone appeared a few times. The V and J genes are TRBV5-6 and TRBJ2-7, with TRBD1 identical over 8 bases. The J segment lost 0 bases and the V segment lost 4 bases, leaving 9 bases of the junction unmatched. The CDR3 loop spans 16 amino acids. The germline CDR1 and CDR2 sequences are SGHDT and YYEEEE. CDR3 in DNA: TGTGCCAGCAGCCCCCCGCCGACAGGGGTCTCCTACGAGCAGTACTTC. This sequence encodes CASSPPPTGVSYEQYF.

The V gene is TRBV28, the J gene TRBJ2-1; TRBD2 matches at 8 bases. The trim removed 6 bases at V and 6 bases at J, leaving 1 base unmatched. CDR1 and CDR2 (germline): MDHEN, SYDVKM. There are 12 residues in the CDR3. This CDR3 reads CASRTSGNEQFF. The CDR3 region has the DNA TGTGCCAGCAGAACTAGCGGCAATGAGCAGTTCTTC.

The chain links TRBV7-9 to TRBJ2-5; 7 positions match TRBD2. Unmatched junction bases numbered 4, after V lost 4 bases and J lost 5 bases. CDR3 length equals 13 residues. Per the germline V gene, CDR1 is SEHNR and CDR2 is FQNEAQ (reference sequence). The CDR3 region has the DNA TGTGCCAGCAGCTCCGGGAGGATTGAGACCCAGTACTTC. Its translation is CASSSGRIETQYF.

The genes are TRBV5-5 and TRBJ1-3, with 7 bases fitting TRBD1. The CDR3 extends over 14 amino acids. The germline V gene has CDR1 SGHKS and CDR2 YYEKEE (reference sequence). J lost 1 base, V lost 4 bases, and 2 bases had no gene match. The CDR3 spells CASSRGQSGNTIYF. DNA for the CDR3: TGTGCCAGCAGCAGGGGACAGTCTGGAAACACCATATATTTT.

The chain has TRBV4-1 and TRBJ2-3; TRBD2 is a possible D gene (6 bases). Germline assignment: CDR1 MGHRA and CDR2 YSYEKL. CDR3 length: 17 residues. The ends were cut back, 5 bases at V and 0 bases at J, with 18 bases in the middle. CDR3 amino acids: CASSGRFDLLSTDTQYF. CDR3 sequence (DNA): TGCGCCAGCAGCGGGAGGTTTGACTTACTTAGCACAGATACGCAGTATTTT.

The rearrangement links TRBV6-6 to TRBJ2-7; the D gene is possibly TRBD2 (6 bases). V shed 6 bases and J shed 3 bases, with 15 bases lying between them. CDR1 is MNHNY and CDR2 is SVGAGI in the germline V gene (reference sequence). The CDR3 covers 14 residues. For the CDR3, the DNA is TGTGCCAGCAGCCACGAACGGGAGAGCTACGAGCAGTACTTC. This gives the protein CASSHERESYEQYF.

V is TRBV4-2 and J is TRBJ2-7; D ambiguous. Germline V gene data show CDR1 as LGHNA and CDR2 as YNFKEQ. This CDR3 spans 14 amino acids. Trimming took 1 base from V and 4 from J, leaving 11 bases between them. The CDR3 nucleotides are TGTGCCAGCAGCCAAGGACGGTCGGGTTACGAGCAGTACTTC. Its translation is CASSQGRSGYEQYF.

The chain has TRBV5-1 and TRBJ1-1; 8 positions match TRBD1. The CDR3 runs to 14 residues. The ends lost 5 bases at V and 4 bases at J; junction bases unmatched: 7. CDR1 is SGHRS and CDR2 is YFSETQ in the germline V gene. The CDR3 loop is CASREPGGSTEAFF. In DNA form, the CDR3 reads TGCGCCAGCAGGGAACCAGGGGGCAGCACTGAAGCTTTCTTT.

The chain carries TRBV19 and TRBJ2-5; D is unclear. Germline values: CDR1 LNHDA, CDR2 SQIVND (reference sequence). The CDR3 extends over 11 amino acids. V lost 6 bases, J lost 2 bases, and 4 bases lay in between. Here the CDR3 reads CASSSQETQYF. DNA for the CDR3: TGTGCCAGTAGCTCTCAAGAGACCCAGTACTTC.

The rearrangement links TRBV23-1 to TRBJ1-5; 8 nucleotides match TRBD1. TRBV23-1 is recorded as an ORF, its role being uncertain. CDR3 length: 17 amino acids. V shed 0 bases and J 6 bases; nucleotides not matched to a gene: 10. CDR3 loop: CASSQSRSTGGCQPQHF. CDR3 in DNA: TGCGCCAGCAGTCAATCCCGGAGCACAGGGGGTTGTCAGCCCCAGCATTTT.

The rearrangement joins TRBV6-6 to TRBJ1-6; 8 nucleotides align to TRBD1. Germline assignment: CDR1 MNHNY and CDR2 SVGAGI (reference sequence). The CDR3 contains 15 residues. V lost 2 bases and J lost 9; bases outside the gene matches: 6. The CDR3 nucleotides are TGTGCCAGCAGTTACCCAACAGGGGGTAGTTCACCCCTCCACTTT. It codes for CASSYPTGGSSPLHF.

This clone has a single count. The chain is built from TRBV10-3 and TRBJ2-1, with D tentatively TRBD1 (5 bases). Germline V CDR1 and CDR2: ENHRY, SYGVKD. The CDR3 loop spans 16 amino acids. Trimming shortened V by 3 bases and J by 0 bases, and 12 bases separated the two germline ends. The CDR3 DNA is TGTGCCATCAGTGAAGACAGAGTCTACTCCTACAATGAGCAGTTCTTC. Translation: CAISEDRVYSYNEQFF.

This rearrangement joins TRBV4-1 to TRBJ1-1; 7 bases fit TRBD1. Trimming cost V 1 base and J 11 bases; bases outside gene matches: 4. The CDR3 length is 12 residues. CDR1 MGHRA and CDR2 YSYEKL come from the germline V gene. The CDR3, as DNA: TGCGCCAGCAGCCAAGTGACAGGGAAGGCTTTCTTT. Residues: CASSQVTGKAFF.

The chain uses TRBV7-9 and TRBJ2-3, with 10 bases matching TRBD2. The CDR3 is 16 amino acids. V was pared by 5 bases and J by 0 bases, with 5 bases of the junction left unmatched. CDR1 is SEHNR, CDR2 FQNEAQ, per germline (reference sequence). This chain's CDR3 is CASSIGTSVSTDTQYF. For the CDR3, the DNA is TGTGCCAGCAGCATCGGGACTAGCGTGAGCACAGATACGCAGTATTTT. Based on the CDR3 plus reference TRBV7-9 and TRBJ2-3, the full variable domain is DTGVSQNPRHKITKRGQNVTFRCDPISEHNRLYWYRQTLGQGPEFLTYFQNEAQLEKSRLLSDRFSAERPKGSFSTLEIQRTEQGDSAMYLCASSIGTSVSTDTQYFGPGTRLTVL.

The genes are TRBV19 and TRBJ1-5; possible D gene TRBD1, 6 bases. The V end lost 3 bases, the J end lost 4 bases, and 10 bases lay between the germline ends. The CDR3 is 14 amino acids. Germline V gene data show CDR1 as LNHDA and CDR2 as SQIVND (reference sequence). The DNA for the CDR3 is TGTGCCAGTAGTATGGGGGCAGCAAATCAGCCCCAGCATTTT. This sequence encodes CASSMGAANQPQHF. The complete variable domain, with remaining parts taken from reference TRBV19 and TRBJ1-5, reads DGGITQSPKYLFRKEGQNVTLSCEQNLNHDAMYWYRQDPGQGLRLIYYSQIVNDFQKGDIAEGYSVSREKKESFPLTVTSAQKNPTAFYLCASSMGAANQPQHFGDGTRLSIL.

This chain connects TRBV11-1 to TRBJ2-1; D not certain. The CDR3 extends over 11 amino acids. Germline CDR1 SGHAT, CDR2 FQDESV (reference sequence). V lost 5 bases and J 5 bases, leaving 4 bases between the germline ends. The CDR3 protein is CASSQNNEQFF. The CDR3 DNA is TGTGCCAGCAGCCAGAACAATGAGCAGTTCTTC.

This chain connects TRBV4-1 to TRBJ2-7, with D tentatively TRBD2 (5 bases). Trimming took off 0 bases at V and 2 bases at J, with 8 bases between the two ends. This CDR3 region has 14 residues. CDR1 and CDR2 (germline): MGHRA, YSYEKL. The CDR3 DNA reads TGCGCCAGCAGCCAAGATCCGGGAACCTACGAGCAGTACTTC. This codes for CASSQDPGTYEQYF.

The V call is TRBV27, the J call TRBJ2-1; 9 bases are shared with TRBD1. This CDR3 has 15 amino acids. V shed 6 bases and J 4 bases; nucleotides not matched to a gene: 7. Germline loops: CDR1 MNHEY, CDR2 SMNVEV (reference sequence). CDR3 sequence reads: CASRRRQGGYNEQFF. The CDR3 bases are TGTGCCAGCAGGCGGAGACAGGGGGGTTACAATGAGCAGTTCTTC.

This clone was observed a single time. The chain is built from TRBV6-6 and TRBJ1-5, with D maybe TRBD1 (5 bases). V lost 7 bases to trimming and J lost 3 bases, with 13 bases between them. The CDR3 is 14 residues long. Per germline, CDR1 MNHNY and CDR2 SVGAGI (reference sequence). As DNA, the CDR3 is TGTGCCAGCACTATGGGGCAGGTCAATCAGCCCCAGCATTTT. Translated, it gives CASTMGQVNQPQHF.

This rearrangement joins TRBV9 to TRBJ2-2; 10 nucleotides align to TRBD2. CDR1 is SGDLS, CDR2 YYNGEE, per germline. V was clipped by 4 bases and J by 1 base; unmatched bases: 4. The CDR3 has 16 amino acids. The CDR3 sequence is CASSSRTSGNTGELFF. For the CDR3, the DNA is TGTGCCAGCAGCTCTCGGACTAGCGGGAACACCGGGGAGCTGTTTTTT. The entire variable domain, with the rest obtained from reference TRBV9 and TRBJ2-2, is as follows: DSGVTQTPKHLITATGQRVTLRCSPRSGDLSVYWYQQSLDQGLQFLIQYYNGEERAKGNILERFSAQQFPDLHSELNLSSLELGDSALYFCASSSRTSGNTGELFFGEGSRLTVL.

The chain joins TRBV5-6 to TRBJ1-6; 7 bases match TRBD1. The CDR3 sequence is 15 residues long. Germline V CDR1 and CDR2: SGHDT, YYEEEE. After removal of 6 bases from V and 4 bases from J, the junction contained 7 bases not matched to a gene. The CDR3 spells CASTKQGMYNSPLHF. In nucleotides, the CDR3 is TGTGCCAGCACCAAACAGGGGATGTATAATTCACCCCTCCACTTT.

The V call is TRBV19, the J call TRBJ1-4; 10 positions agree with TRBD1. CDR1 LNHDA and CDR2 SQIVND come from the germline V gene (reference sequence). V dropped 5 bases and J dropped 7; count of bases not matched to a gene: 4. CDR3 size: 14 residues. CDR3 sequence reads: CASSSGTGVEKLFF. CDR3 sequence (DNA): TGTGCCAGTAGTTCCGGGACAGGGGTTGAAAAACTGTTTTTT.

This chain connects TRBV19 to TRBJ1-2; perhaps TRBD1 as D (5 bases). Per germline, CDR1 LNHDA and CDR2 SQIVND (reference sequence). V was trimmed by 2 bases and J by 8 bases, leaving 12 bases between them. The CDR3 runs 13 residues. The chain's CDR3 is CASSIRRGQGYTF. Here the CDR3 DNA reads TGTGCCAGTAGTATACGAAGGGGTCAGGGCTACACCTTC.

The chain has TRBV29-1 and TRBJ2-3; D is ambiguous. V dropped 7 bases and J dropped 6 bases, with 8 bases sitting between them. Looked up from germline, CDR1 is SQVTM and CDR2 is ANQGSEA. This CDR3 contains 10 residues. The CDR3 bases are TGCAGCGCTGGCCTGGATACGCAGTATTTT. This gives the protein CSAGLDTQYF.

The CDR3 DNA reads as TGTGCCAGCAGTGAACGCCGACAGGGGGCGAGCGATGAGCAGTTCTTC. Its translation is CASSERRQGASDEQFF. The rearrangement joins TRBV6-1 to TRBJ2-1; TRBD1 agrees at 10 bases. V lost 2 bases, J lost 8 bases, and 9 bases stayed unmatched. The CDR3 runs to 16 residues. Germline assignment: CDR1 MNHNS and CDR2 SASEGT.

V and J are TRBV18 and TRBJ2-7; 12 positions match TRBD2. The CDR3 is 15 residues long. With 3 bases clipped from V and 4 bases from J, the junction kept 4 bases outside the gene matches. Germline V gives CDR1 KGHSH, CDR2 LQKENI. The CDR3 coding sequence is TGTGCCAGCTCACCTCCGGGACTAGCGGGTTACGAGCAGTACTTC. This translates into CASSPPGLAGYEQYF.

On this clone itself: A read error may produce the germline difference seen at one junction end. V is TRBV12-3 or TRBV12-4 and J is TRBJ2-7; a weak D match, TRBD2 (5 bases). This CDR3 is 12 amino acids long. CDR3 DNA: TGTGCCAGCAGTTTGTGGCAGAGGGAGCAGCACTTC. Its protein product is CASSLWQREQHF.